Detailed here is one T cell receptor (beta chain). These data belong to a study of blood T cell repertoires in COVID-19. Study context: The analysed material was cDNA or gDNA that came from T cells, B-cell-depleted T cells, or PBMCs.

Sequencing used immunoSEQ multiplex PCR; TCRdb keeps in-frame clones, though not all of them. The sample carries around 140,000 clones, roughly four fifths recorded once. The CDR3 totals 13 residues. V was pared by 3 bases and J by 7 bases, with 7 bases of the junction left unmatched. Germline assignment: CDR1 DFQATT and CDR2 SNEGSKA (reference sequence). Sequenced input: peripheral blood. V and J are TRBV20-1 and TRBJ1-2, with 8 nucleotides matching TRBD1. This receptor was identified in a woman aged 80 or over with active or convalescent COVID-19. CDR3 sequence (DNA): TGCAGTGCTAGTAAAACAGGGGGAACTGGCTACACCTTC. The encoded protein is CSASKTGGTGYTF.